The T cell receptor beta chain described here comes from a study of blood T cell repertoires in COVID-19. On the study more broadly: From T cells, B-cell-depleted T cells, or PBMCs came the material, which was cDNA or gDNA.

Sequencing used immunoSEQ multiplex PCR; TCRdb keeps in-frame clones, though not all of them. Seen here are roughly 380,000 clones, around nine tenths observed once, and the top ten hold roughly 3.9%. Germline V gene lookup returns CDR1 LNHDA and CDR2 SQIVND (reference sequence). Unmatched junction bases numbered 12, after V lost 4 bases and J lost 4 bases. The CDR3 length is 16 residues. Sequencing was done on a sample of peripheral blood. The chain is built from TRBV19 and TRBJ1-1; 7 bases map to TRBD1. The clonotype comes from a woman aged 55-75 years with COVID-19, enrolled during active disease. For the CDR3, the DNA is TGTGCCAGTAGTACTTTAAAGACAGGGCGGGGCACTGAAGCTTTCTTT. This codes for CASSTLKTGRGTEAFF.